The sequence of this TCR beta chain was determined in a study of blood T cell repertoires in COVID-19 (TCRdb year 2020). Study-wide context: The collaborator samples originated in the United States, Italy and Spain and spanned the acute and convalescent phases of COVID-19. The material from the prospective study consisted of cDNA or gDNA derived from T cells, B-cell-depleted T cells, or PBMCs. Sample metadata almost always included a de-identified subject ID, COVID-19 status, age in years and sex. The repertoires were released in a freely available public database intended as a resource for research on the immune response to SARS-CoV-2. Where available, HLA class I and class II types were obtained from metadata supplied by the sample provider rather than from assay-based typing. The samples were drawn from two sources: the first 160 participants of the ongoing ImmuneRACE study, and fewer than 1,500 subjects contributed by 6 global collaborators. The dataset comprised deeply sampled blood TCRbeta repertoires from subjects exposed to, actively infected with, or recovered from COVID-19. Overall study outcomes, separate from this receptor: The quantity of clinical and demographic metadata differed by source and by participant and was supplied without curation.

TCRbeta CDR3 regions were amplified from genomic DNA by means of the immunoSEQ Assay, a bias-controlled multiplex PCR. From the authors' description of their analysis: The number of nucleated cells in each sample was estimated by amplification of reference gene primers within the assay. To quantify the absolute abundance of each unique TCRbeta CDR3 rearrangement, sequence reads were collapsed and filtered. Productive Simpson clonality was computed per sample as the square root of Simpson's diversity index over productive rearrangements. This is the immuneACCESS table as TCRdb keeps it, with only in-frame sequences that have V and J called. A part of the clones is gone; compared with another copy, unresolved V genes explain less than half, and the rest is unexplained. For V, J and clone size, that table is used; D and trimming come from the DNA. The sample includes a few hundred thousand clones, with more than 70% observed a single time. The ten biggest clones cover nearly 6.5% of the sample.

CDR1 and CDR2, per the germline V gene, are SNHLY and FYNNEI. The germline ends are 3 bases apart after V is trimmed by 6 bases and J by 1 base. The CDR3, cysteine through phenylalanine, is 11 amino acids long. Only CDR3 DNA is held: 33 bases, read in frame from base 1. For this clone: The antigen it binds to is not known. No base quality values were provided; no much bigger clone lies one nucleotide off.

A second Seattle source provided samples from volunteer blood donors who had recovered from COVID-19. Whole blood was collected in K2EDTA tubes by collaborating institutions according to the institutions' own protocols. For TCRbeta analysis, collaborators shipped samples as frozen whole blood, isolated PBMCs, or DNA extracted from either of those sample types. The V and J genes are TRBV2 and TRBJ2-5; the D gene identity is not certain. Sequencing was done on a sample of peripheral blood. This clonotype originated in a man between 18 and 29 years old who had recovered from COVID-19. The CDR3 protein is CASSSQETQYF. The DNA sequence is TGTGCCAGCAGCAGCCAAGAGACCCAGTACTTC.